The 7 T cell receptor beta chains below come from one sample, sequenced in a study of blood T cell repertoires in COVID-19. TCRdb's table, derived via immunoSEQ multiplex PCR, lists solely in-frame clones and lacks some. The sample contains roughly 260,000 clones, roughly nine tenths of which appear only once. Sequencing input: peripheral blood. These receptors all come from a man aged 35-49 years who had recovered from COVID-19.

About this clone itself: Other nucleotide sequences in the sample specify the same CDR3. The chain combines TRBV5-1 with TRBJ1-2, with D possibly being TRBD1 (5 bases). Trimming cost V 0 bases and J 8 bases, with 11 bases left between them. CDR3 length: 13 residues. CDR1 is SGHRS and CDR2 is YFSETQ in the germline V gene. CDR3 region: CASSLAGGAGYTF. CDR3 nucleotide sequence: TGCGCCAGCAGCTTGGCCGGGGGAGCGGGCTACACCTTC.

The chain couples TRBV18 to TRBJ2-2; D unclear. V was pared by 3 bases and J by 1 base, with 9 bases between. The CDR3 is 15 residues long. Germline values: CDR1 KGHSH, CDR2 LQKENI. The chain's CDR3 is CASSPLGRNTGELFF. Here the CDR3 DNA reads TGTGCCAGCTCACCTTTGGGCAGGAACACCGGGGAGCTGTTTTTT. The whole variable domain, filled in from reference TRBV18 and TRBJ2-2, reads NAGVMQNPRHLVRRRGQEARLRCSPMKGHSHVYWYRQLPEEGLKFMVYLQKENIIDESGMPKERFSAEFPKEGPSILRIQQVVRGDSAAYFCASSPLGRNTGELFFGEGSRLTVL.

V and J are TRBV11-2 and TRBJ2-1, with TRBD2 as a possible D gene (6 bases). The V gene lost 3 bases and the J gene lost 9 bases, with 15 bases spanning the gap. Germline CDR1 reads SGHAT; CDR2 reads FQNNGV. CDR3 length: 14 residues. The CDR3 loop reads CASSFGRVGGEQFF. CDR3 nucleotide sequence: TGTGCCAGCAGCTTCGGCCGCGTGGGGGGTGAGCAGTTCTTC.

This clone appeared a few times. V gene TRBV3-1 (or the pseudogene TRBV3-2) combines with J gene TRBJ2-5, with 13 bases identical to TRBD2. CDR1 is LGHDT and CDR2 is YNNKEL in the germline V gene (reference sequence). The CDR3 runs to 15 residues. The V segment lost 2 bases and the J segment 5 bases; nucleotides outside the gene matches: 2. The CDR3 spells CASSQTSGRAETQYF. CDR3 bases: TGTGCCAGCAGCCAAACTAGCGGGAGGGCCGAGACCCAGTACTTC.

The rearrangement joins TRBV29-1 to TRBJ2-7; 7 positions agree with TRBD2. CDR1 is SQVTM and CDR2 is ANQGSEA in the germline V gene. The CDR3 sequence is 12 residues long. Losses at the gene ends were 7 bases for V and 3 bases for J; bases not matched to a gene: 6. Written as DNA, the CDR3 is TGCAGCGGGATCGGCGGGGGCTACGAGCAGTACTTC. Translated: CSGIGGGYEQYF.

The chain is built from TRBV10-1 and TRBJ2-1, with 8 bases that match TRBD2. The CDR3 consists of 15 residues. Germline V CDR1 and CDR2: WNHNN, SYGVQD (reference sequence). V shed 0 bases and J 7 bases; nucleotides not matched to a gene: 5. The CDR3 loop reads CASSESTSGRNEQFF. Here the CDR3 DNA reads TGCGCCAGCAGTGAGTCAACTAGCGGACGGAATGAGCAGTTCTTC.

CDR3 in DNA: TGTGCCAGCAGCGTAGCAGGCCCGAATGAGCAGTTCTTC. It encodes CASSVAGPNEQFF. The chain combines TRBV9 with TRBJ2-1, with D hard to call. The germline V and J ends were trimmed by 0 bases and 7 bases, with 8 bases remaining between them. This CDR3 has 13 residues. Looked up from germline, CDR1 is SGDLS and CDR2 is YYNGEE.